This TCR beta chain appears in the sequencing data of a study of identical twins. TCRdb analysed the 5' RACE reads with MiXCR anew, one entry per CDR3 protein. In the table there are 200,000 to 250,000 distinct CDR3 sequences, around 6.9% of which are singletons. This clonotype was detected only a few times. Looked up from germline, CDR1 is LGHDT and CDR2 is YNNKEL (reference sequence). The V and J ends lost 1 base and 5 bases respectively, with 5 bases between them. The CDR3 contains 12 residues. A further study also used this sample, focusing on yellow fever vaccine responses in identical twins. That report adds: On the reported evidence, twins' vaccine T cell responses seemed partly convergent and partly personalized.

Sequencing used memory (CD45RO+) T cells sorted from blood. The rearrangement links TRBV3-1 to TRBJ2-5; the D is unclear. The clonotype was recovered from a woman aged 18-30 years in good health. CDR3 residues: CASSQVVETQYF. CDR3 sequence (DNA): TGTGCCAGCAGCCAAGTCGTGGAGACCCAGTACTTC.